This T cell receptor (beta chain) stems from a study of blood T cell repertoires in COVID-19. Study at large: In each case, the material was cDNA or gDNA derived from T cells, B-cell-depleted T cells, or PBMCs.

CDR1 MDHEN and CDR2 SYDVKM come from the germline V gene. Trimming left V 5 bases short and J 4 bases short, with 9 bases between. There are 12 residues in the CDR3. Original methodology: Reference gene primer amplification in the assay estimated nucleated cell counts. Data came from immunoSEQ multiplex PCR; TCRdb stores just in-frame clones and leaves some out. The DNA was the basis for D and trimming; V, J and clone size are from that table. The sample records around 400,000 clones, about 87% being singletons. The sequence was collected from a woman aged 30 to 39 with COVID-19, enrolled during active disease. This chain links TRBV28 with TRBJ2-7; D is uncertain. The sequenced sample consisted of peripheral blood. In DNA, the CDR3 is TGTGCCAGCAGTGAACTGTCTTACGAGCAGTACTTC. Translation: CASSELSYEQYF.